Shown below are 11 T cell receptor beta chains from a single sample sequenced in a study of chemoradiotherapy in HPV16-positive cancers. Data came from immunoSEQ multiplex PCR; TCRdb stores just in-frame clones and leaves some out. Of 9,500 to 15,000 clones in the sample, around 72% were seen once. Collection of the sample occurred from a patient who underwent chemoradiotherapy. These receptors were obtained from a human donor with HPV-associated anogenital cancer.

The chain joins TRBV28 to TRBJ2-5, with unresolved D. The J call is uncertain, as TRBJ2-7 better fits the DNA end. There are 11 residues in the CDR3. Germline V gene sequence: CDR1 MDHEN, CDR2 SYDVKM. The CDR3 here is CASSFLYEQYF. For the CDR3, the DNA is TGTGCCAGCAGTTTCCTCTACGAGCAGTACTTC.

The CDR3, as DNA: TGTGCCTGGAGTCCACGGGGGGGCGGAATGGACTATGGCTACACCTTC. The encoded protein is CAWSPRGGGMDYGYTF. The chain uses TRBV30 and TRBJ1-2; D possibly corresponds to TRBD1 (6 bases). The CDR3 has 16 amino acids. Germline CDR1 and CDR2: GTSNPN and SVGIG (reference sequence). The ends were cut back, 2 bases at V and 3 bases at J, with 19 bases in the middle.

V and J are TRBV15 and TRBJ2-7; possible D gene TRBD2, 5 bases. The CDR3 contains 13 residues. Deletions cut 0 bases from V and 6 bases from J, with 9 bases between. Germline CDR1 is LNHNV and CDR2 is YYDKDF (reference sequence). Here the CDR3 DNA reads TGTGCCACCAGCAGAGATACGGGGTCCGAGCAGTACTTC. Its translation is CATSRDTGSEQYF. The whole variable domain, filled in from reference TRBV15 and TRBJ2-7, reads DAMVIQNPRYQVTQFGKPVTLSCSQTLNHNVMYWYQQKSSQAPKLLFHYYDKDFNNEADTPDNFQSRRPNTSFCFLDIRSPGLGDTAMYLCATSRDTGSEQYFGPGTRLTVT.

The rearrangement joins TRBV6-1 to TRBJ2-5; 9 bases line up with TRBD2. J gave up 4 bases and V 2 bases, and 8 bases lay outside the gene matches. Germline loops: CDR1 MNHNS, CDR2 SASEGT. The CDR3 has 16 residues. CDR3 coding DNA: TGTGCCAGCAGTGAAAGCCCTAGCGGGGCGGGAGAGACCCAGTACTTC. It specifies CASSESPSGAGETQYF.

The CDR3, as DNA: TGTGCCAGCAGTTACTCCGACAGGGGTGGCGAGCAGTACTTC. Translating gives CASSYSDRGGEQYF. This chain connects TRBV6-6 to TRBJ2-7, with 8 bases aligning to TRBD1. V gave up 0 bases and J gave up 6 bases; unmatched junction bases: 4. CDR1 MNHNY and CDR2 SVGAGI come from the germline V gene (reference sequence). The CDR3 has 14 residues.

The chain employs TRBV28 and TRBJ1-5, with a possible D match to TRBD1 (6 bases). Germline-derived CDR1 and CDR2 are MDHEN and SYDVKM. Trimming took off 6 bases at V and 1 base at J, with 16 bases between the two ends. CDR3 size: 16 residues. The CDR3 is CASRILRGVSNQPQHF. CDR3 DNA: TGTGCCAGCAGGATACTCAGGGGCGTAAGCAATCAGCCCCAGCATTTT.

The V call is TRBV18, the J call TRBJ2-7; 7 bases align to TRBD2. CDR3 length: 11 residues. The V and J ends lost 8 bases and 5 bases, in that order; junction bases with no gene match: 3. The germline gives CDR1 KGHSH, CDR2 LQKENI. CDR3 nucleotides: TGTGCCAGCCGCGGGAGCGACGAGCAGTACTTC. It specifies CASRGSDEQYF.

The rearrangement uses TRBV28 and TRBJ2-1, with 10 bases fitting TRBD2. V dropped 2 bases and J dropped 10; count of bases not matched to a gene: 20. CDR1 and CDR2 (germline): MDHEN, SYDVKM. The CDR3 covers 19 residues. The CDR3 here is CASSLPGTSERSGRFEQFF. The CDR3 DNA reads as TGTGCCAGCAGTTTACCCGGGACTAGCGAGAGGTCGGGGCGCTTCGAGCAGTTCTTC. The full variable domain, completed using reference TRBV28 and TRBJ2-1, is DVKVTQSSRYLVKRTGEKVFLECVQDMDHENMFWYRQDPGLGLRLIYFSYDVKMKEKGDIPEGYSVSREKKERFSLILESASTNQTSMYLCASSLPGTSERSGRFEQFFGPGTRLTVL.

V gene TRBV30 combines with J gene TRBJ2-3; 11 bases match TRBD1. Trimming removed 6 bases from V and 3 bases from J; junction bases left unmatched: 5. Germline lookup yields CDR1 GTSNPN and CDR2 SVGIG (reference sequence). This CDR3 comprises 14 residues. CDR3 DNA: TGTGCCTGTGCCGGGACAGGGGGAACAGATACGCAGTATTTT. Its protein is CACAGTGGTDTQYF.

This chain uses TRBV5-1 with TRBJ2-7; 9 bases fit TRBD1. After removal of 3 bases from V and 0 bases from J, the junction contained 10 bases not matched to a gene. The length of the CDR3 is 17 residues. The germline CDR1 and CDR2 sequences are SGHRS and YFSETQ. CDR3 in amino acids: CASSWDREDPLSYEQYF. Written as DNA, the CDR3 is TGCGCCAGCAGCTGGGACAGGGAGGACCCACTCTCCTACGAGCAGTACTTC.

This chain links TRBV7-3 with TRBJ2-1, with D tentatively TRBD1 or TRBD2 (5 bases each). Germline loops: CDR1 SGHTA, CDR2 FQGTGA. Trimming cost V 4 bases and J 0 bases, with 13 bases left between them. This CDR3 is 16 amino acids long. The CDR3 DNA follows: TGTGCCAGCAGCTCGGGACCGAAGGGCTCCTACAATGAGCAGTTCTTC. As protein: CASSSGPKGSYNEQFF.